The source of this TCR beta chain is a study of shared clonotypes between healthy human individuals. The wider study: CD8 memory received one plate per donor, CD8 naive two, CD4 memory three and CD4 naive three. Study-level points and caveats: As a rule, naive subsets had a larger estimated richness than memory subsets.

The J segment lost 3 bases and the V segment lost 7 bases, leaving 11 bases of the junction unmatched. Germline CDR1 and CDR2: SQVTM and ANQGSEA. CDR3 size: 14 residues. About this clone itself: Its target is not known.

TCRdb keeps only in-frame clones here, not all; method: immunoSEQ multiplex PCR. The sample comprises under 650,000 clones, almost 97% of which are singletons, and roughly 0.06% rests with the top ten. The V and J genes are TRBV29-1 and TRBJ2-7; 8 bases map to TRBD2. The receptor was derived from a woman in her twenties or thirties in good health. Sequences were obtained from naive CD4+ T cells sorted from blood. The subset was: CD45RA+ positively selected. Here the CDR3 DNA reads TGCAGCGCAAACCGAGCGGGAGTGGACTACGAGCAGTACTTC. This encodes CSANRAGVDYEQYF.